Listed below are T cell receptor beta chains from one sample, sequenced in a study of CD8 T cells in Susac syndrome. MiXCR, applied by TCRdb to the immunoSEQ multiplex PCR reads, yields one record per CDR3 protein. The repertoire holds approximately 76,000 distinct CDR3 sequences, with less than 95% as singletons. The sequenced sample was CD8+ T cells from PBMCs. These TCRs come from a human donor with multiple sclerosis. The CDR3 runs from the conserved cysteine through the conserved F or W. Fields, in order: V gene, clone size, J gene, D gene, CDR3 protein, CDR3 DNA. A D gene is named only where the DNA matches it firmly. Expanded clones get a size class; other rows say once, few or many, or leave the size out.

v_call: TRBV9; clone_size: -; j_call: TRBJ2-3; d_call: -; cdr3_aa: CASSIDSDTQYF; cdr3_nt: TGTGCCAGCAGTATTGACTCAGATACGCAGTATTTT
v_call: TRBV5-4; clone_size: -; j_call: TRBJ2-1; d_call: -; cdr3_aa: CASTTVNEQFF; cdr3_nt: TGTGCCAGCACCACAGTCAATGAGCAGTTCTTC
v_call: TRBV9; clone_size: -; j_call: TRBJ1-5; d_call: -; cdr3_aa: CASSAEGGRGNQPQHF; cdr3_nt: TGTGCCAGCAGCGCCGAGGGGGGCAGGGGCAATCAGCCCCAGCATTTT
v_call: TRBV30; clone_size: -; j_call: TRBJ2-3; d_call: -; cdr3_aa: CAWSPEGDTQYF; cdr3_nt: TGTGCCTGGAGTCCGGAGGGAGATACGCAGTATTTT
v_call: TRBV6-5; clone_size: -; j_call: TRBJ2-3; d_call: -; cdr3_aa: CASSYSGDTQYF; cdr3_nt: TGTGCCAGCAGTTACTCGGGGGATACGCAGTATTTT
v_call: TRBV16; clone_size: -; j_call: TRBJ2-7; d_call: TRBD1; cdr3_aa: CASSPSTGGYEQYF; cdr3_nt: TGTGCCAGCAGCCCTTCGACAGGGGGCTACGAGCAGTACTTC
v_call: TRBV7-6; clone_size: -; j_call: TRBJ2-2; d_call: -; cdr3_aa: CASSLYMDSTTGELFF; cdr3_nt: TGTGCCAGCAGCTTATATATGGATTCCACCACCGGGGAGCTGTTTTTT
v_call: TRBV5-6; clone_size: -; j_call: TRBJ2-7; d_call: -; cdr3_aa: CASTSRHYEQYF; cdr3_nt: TGTGCCAGCACCTCCCGGCACTACGAGCAGTACTTC
v_call: TRBV3-1; clone_size: -; j_call: TRBJ1-2; d_call: -; cdr3_aa: CASSDGGTLRNYGYTF; cdr3_nt: TGTGCCAGCAGCGACGGCGGGACACTCCGGAACTATGGCTACACCTTC
v_call: TRBV2; clone_size: -; j_call: TRBJ2-1; d_call: -; cdr3_aa: CATPQGPNNEQFF; cdr3_nt: TGTGCCACACCTCAGGGACCCAACAATGAGCAGTTCTTC
v_call: TRBV3-1; clone_size: -; j_call: TRBJ1-1; d_call: -; cdr3_aa: CASSQYRDRNMNTEAFF; cdr3_nt: TGTGCCAGCAGCCAATACCGGGACCGAAACATGAACACTGAAGCTTTCTTT
v_call: TRBV6-5; clone_size: once; j_call: TRBJ1-1; d_call: -; cdr3_aa: CASSSGSDWAEAFF; cdr3_nt: TGTGCCAGCAGTTCCGGGTCCGATTGGGCTGAAGCTTTCTTT
v_call: TRBV27; clone_size: -; j_call: TRBJ2-7; d_call: -; cdr3_aa: CASSPLGDLYEQYF; cdr3_nt: TGTGCCAGCAGCCCCCTCGGAGACCTCTACGAGCAGTACTTC
v_call: TRBV5-8; clone_size: -; j_call: TRBJ2-7; d_call: -; cdr3_aa: CASRLGPKLYEQYF; cdr3_nt: TGTGCCAGCAGATTGGGCCCTAAGCTCTACGAGCAGTACTTC
v_call: TRBV30; clone_size: -; j_call: TRBJ2-7; d_call: -; cdr3_aa: CAWRLGGSEQYF; cdr3_nt: TGTGCCTGGAGGCTTGGGGGTTCCGAGCAGTACTTC
v_call: TRBV6-2/TRBV6-3; clone_size: -; j_call: TRBJ2-7; d_call: -; cdr3_aa: CASSYSTMGPMNYEQYF; cdr3_nt: TGTGCCAGCAGTTACTCGACCATGGGGCCGATGAACTACGAGCAGTACTTC
v_call: TRBV13; clone_size: -; j_call: TRBJ2-7; d_call: TRBD2; cdr3_aa: CASSSRTEQGLAF; cdr3_nt: TGTGCCAGCAGCTCACGGACAGAACAAGGACTAGCATTC
v_call: TRBV27; clone_size: -; j_call: TRBJ2-7; d_call: TRBD1; cdr3_aa: CASSSTGPYEQYF; cdr3_nt: TGTGCCAGCAGTTCGACAGGGCCCTACGAGCAGTACTTC
v_call: TRBV30; clone_size: -; j_call: TRBJ1-1; d_call: -; cdr3_aa: CAWSVRVKNTEAFF; cdr3_nt: TGTGCCTGGAGTGTACGAGTGAAGAACACTGAAGCTTTCTTT
v_call: TRBV13; clone_size: -; j_call: TRBJ2-7; d_call: TRBD1; cdr3_aa: CASSRGRGLGGGEQYF; cdr3_nt: TGTGCCAGCAGTCGCGGCAGGGGGCTAGGAGGAGGCGAGCAGTACTTC
v_call: TRBV6-2/TRBV6-3; clone_size: -; j_call: TRBJ2-5; d_call: TRBD2; cdr3_aa: CASSTWGLAGVETQYF; cdr3_nt: TGTGCCAGCAGCACCTGGGGACTAGCGGGAGTGGAGACCCAGTACTTC
v_call: TRBV5-4; clone_size: -; j_call: TRBJ2-7; d_call: -; cdr3_aa: CASSLVGAEQYF; cdr3_nt: TGTGCCAGCAGCTTGGTAGGGGCCGAGCAGTACTTC
v_call: TRBV27; clone_size: -; j_call: TRBJ1-2; d_call: -; cdr3_aa: CASGGQRVGNGYTF; cdr3_nt: TGTGCCAGCGGCGGTCAGAGGGTGGGGAATGGCTACACCTTC
v_call: TRBV29-1; clone_size: -; j_call: TRBJ2-5; d_call: -; cdr3_aa: CSVDNLQETQYF; cdr3_nt: TGCAGCGTTGATAACCTTCAAGAGACCCAGTACTTC
v_call: TRBV27; clone_size: -; j_call: TRBJ1-5; d_call: TRBD1; cdr3_aa: CASSTGGGQPQHF; cdr3_nt: TGTGCCAGCAGCACAGGGGGCGGACAGCCCCAGCATTTT
v_call: TRBV27; clone_size: -; j_call: TRBJ1-1; d_call: -; cdr3_aa: CASRTGTLNTEAFF; cdr3_nt: TGTGCCAGCAGAACCGGGACTCTGAACACTGAAGCTTTCTTT
v_call: TRBV12-3/TRBV12-4; clone_size: -; j_call: TRBJ2-1; d_call: -; cdr3_aa: CASSFVSSYNEQFF; cdr3_nt: TGTGCCAGCAGTTTCGTGAGCTCCTACAATGAGCAGTTCTTC
v_call: TRBV7-9; clone_size: -; j_call: TRBJ1-4; d_call: -; cdr3_aa: CASSPRDGNEKLFF; cdr3_nt: TGTGCCAGCAGTCCCCGGGACGGTAATGAAAAACTGTTTTTT
v_call: TRBV12-5; clone_size: once; j_call: TRBJ1-1; d_call: -; cdr3_aa: CASGLGGVTEAFF; cdr3_nt: TGTGCTAGTGGTTTGGGGGGGGTCACTGAAGCTTTCTTT
v_call: TRBV13; clone_size: -; j_call: TRBJ2-7; d_call: -; cdr3_aa: CASSSTGTVDEQYF; cdr3_nt: TGTGCCAGCAGCTCTACCGGGACCGTAGACGAGCAGTACTTC
v_call: TRBV27; clone_size: -; j_call: TRBJ2-7; d_call: -; cdr3_aa: CASSLGRVYEQYF; cdr3_nt: TGTGCCAGCAGTCTCGGGAGAGTCTACGAGCAGTACTTC
v_call: TRBV9; clone_size: -; j_call: TRBJ2-7; d_call: TRBD1; cdr3_aa: CASSPDRGGNYEQYF; cdr3_nt: TGTGCCAGCAGCCCGGACAGGGGTGGAAACTACGAGCAGTACTTC
v_call: TRBV6-6; clone_size: -; j_call: TRBJ2-1; d_call: -; cdr3_aa: CASSQLEENEQSF; cdr3_nt: TGTGCCAGCAGCCAACTTGAAGAGAATGAGCAGTCCTTC
v_call: TRBV5-1; clone_size: -; j_call: TRBJ2-3; d_call: TRBD1; cdr3_aa: CASSPWDRGLTDTQYF; cdr3_nt: TGCGCCAGCAGCCCTTGGGACAGGGGGCTCACAGATACGCAGTATTTT
v_call: TRBV6-5; clone_size: once; j_call: TRBJ2-1; d_call: -; cdr3_aa: CASSYLAADNEQFF; cdr3_nt: TGTGCCAGCAGTTACCTAGCAGCAGACAATGAGCAGTTCTTC
v_call: TRBV10-3; clone_size: once; j_call: TRBJ1-6; d_call: TRBD1; cdr3_aa: CATELGQGARNSPLHF; cdr3_nt: TGTGCCACCGAACTGGGACAGGGGGCAAGGAATTCACCCCTCCACTTT
v_call: TRBV2; clone_size: -; j_call: TRBJ2-1; d_call: -; cdr3_aa: CASSEKAQSYNEQFF; cdr3_nt: TGTGCCAGCAGTGAAAAGGCTCAGTCCTACAATGAGCAGTTCTTC
v_call: TRBV9; clone_size: -; j_call: TRBJ2-1; d_call: TRBD2; cdr3_aa: CASRTSGTPGDEQFF; cdr3_nt: TGTGCCAGCCGGACTAGCGGGACTCCAGGCGATGAGCAGTTCTTC
v_call: TRBV12-5; clone_size: once; j_call: TRBJ2-5; d_call: -; cdr3_aa: CASGLGGSHADRATQYF; cdr3_nt: TGTGCTAGTGGTTTGGGCGGGTCTCATGCGGATAGGGCGACCCAGTACTTC
v_call: TRBV6-5; clone_size: -; j_call: TRBJ2-7; d_call: -; cdr3_aa: CASSYPRATLYEQYF; cdr3_nt: TGTGCCAGCAGTTACCCCCGGGCAACTCTCTACGAGCAGTACTTC
v_call: TRBV3-1; clone_size: -; j_call: TRBJ2-7; d_call: TRBD2; cdr3_aa: CASSTGGYEQYF; cdr3_nt: TGTGCCAGCAGCACGGGGGGCTACGAGCAGTACTTC
v_call: TRBV30; clone_size: -; j_call: TRBJ2-1; d_call: TRBD2; cdr3_aa: CAWSFGLADNEQFF; cdr3_nt: TGTGCCTGGAGTTTCGGACTAGCGGACAATGAGCAGTTCTTC
v_call: TRBV27; clone_size: -; j_call: TRBJ2-2; d_call: -; cdr3_aa: CASSFVVGTGELFF; cdr3_nt: TGTGCCAGCAGTTTCGTCGTGGGGACCGGGGAGCTGTTTTTT
v_call: TRBV29-1; clone_size: -; j_call: TRBJ1-1; d_call: -; cdr3_aa: CSVEDQGTEAFF; cdr3_nt: TGCAGCGTTGAAGATCAGGGCACTGAAGCTTTCTTT
v_call: TRBV9; clone_size: -; j_call: TRBJ1-2; d_call: TRBD1; cdr3_aa: CASRGQGYGYTF; cdr3_nt: TGTGCTAGCAGGGGGCAGGGCTATGGCTACACCTTC
v_call: TRBV6-5; clone_size: -; j_call: TRBJ1-1; d_call: -; cdr3_aa: CASSYQSYTEAFF; cdr3_nt: TGTGCCAGCAGTTACCAGAGTTACACTGAAGCTTTCTTT
v_call: TRBV3-1; clone_size: -; j_call: TRBJ2-5; d_call: -; cdr3_aa: CASSQAGWETQYF; cdr3_nt: TGTGCCAGCAGCCAAGCGGGATGGGAGACCCAGTACTTC
v_call: TRBV7-9; clone_size: -; j_call: TRBJ2-1; d_call: TRBD2; cdr3_aa: CASLPGAGVSEQFF; cdr3_nt: TGTGCCAGCTTACCCGGGGCGGGAGTCAGTGAGCAGTTCTTC
v_call: TRBV6-2/TRBV6-3; clone_size: -; j_call: TRBJ1-5; d_call: TRBD1; cdr3_aa: CASSPRDRGRQGQPQHF; cdr3_nt: TGTGCCAGCAGTCCCAGGGACAGGGGGCGACAAGGGCAGCCCCAGCATTTT
v_call: TRBV7-9; clone_size: -; j_call: TRBJ1-4; d_call: TRBD1; cdr3_aa: CASGRGPDNEKLFF; cdr3_nt: TGTGCCAGCGGCAGGGGGCCGGATAATGAAAAACTGTTTTTT
v_call: TRBV5-1; clone_size: few; j_call: TRBJ2-7; d_call: TRBD1; cdr3_aa: CASQTGPATGEQYF; cdr3_nt: TGCGCCAGCCAGACAGGGCCAGCTACGGGCGAGCAGTACTTC
v_call: TRBV20-1; clone_size: -; j_call: TRBJ1-1; d_call: -; cdr3_aa: CSAPLAAEAFF; cdr3_nt: TGCAGTGCTCCCCTGGCAGCTGAAGCTTTCTTT
v_call: TRBV9; clone_size: -; j_call: TRBJ1-2; d_call: TRBD1; cdr3_aa: CASSVRIPGQGANYTF; cdr3_nt: TGTGCCAGCAGCGTGCGAATTCCGGGACAGGGGGCAAACTACACCTTC
v_call: TRBV29-1; clone_size: -; j_call: TRBJ2-1; d_call: -; cdr3_aa: CSVAGPPEREQFF; cdr3_nt: TGCAGCGTTGCGGGACCTCCCGAAAGAGAGCAGTTCTTC
v_call: TRBV28; clone_size: -; j_call: TRBJ2-5; d_call: TRBD1; cdr3_aa: CASSFTGVGETQYF; cdr3_nt: TGTGCCAGCAGTTTCACAGGGGTCGGCGAGACCCAGTACTTC